This TCR beta chain was captured in a study of CXCR3-negative and CXCR3-positive naive CD8 T cells. Study conclusions and caveats: For CXCR3-positive naive cells, TRB CDR3s were more hydrophobic than those of CXCR3-negative naive cells.

The CDR3 is 15 amino acids. CDR1 is MDHEN, CDR2 SYDVKM, per germline. In the case of this clonotype: What it binds is not known.

The authors prepared UMI-labeled TRB cDNA libraries by 5' RACE. TCRdb reprocessed the 5' RACE reads and keeps a single row for each CDR3 protein, giving no DNA. Its table records 75,000 to 90,000 distinct CDR3 sequences. The chain combines TRBV28 with TRBJ2-1; TCRdb gives TRBD1 as the D gene, but with no DNA this cannot be confirmed. Sequencing input: naive CXCR3+ CD8+ T cells from blood. Regarding subset: CD45RO-CCR7+CD27+CD95- naive CD8+ T cells expressing CXCR3 (TNR3+). The source of this sequence is a human donor in good health. Some clones in this sample may be carry-over from other donors' samples. CDR3 in amino acids: CASSLTPQGNNEQFF.